This entry lists 25 T cell receptor beta chains sequenced from one sample in a study of T cells in Graves' hyperthyroidism and ophthalmopathy. There were TCR beta CDR3 regions amplified from RNA transcripts. The HTBI primer set drove a first-round RT-PCR of the TCR CDR3. MiXCR, run by TCRdb on the multiplex PCR reads, gives a single entry per CDR3 protein. The top ten hold 45% to 55% of the sample, which has approximately 490,000 distinct CDR3 sequences, less than 25% seen once. The sequenced sample consisted of blood. The receptors come from a woman aged 70-85 years with Graves' ophthalmopathy.

The V call is TRBV14, the J call TRBJ2-1; 7 nucleotides match TRBD2. This CDR3 contains 13 residues. Per germline, CDR1 SGHDN and CDR2 FVKESK. Losses at the gene ends were 5 bases for V and 9 bases for J; bases not matched to a gene: 7. The CDR3, as DNA: TGTGCCAGCAGCTTAGGACTAGTTGGTGAGCAGTTCTTC. It encodes CASSLGLVGEQFF. The whole variable domain, remainder taken from reference TRBV14 and TRBJ2-1, is EAGVTQFPSHSVIEKGQTVTLRCDPISGHDNLYWYRRVMGKEIKFLLHFVKESKQDESGMPNNRFLAERTGGTYSTLKVQPAELEDSGVYFCASSLGLVGEQFFGPGTRLTVL.

There are a few counts of this clonotype. The rearrangement uses TRBV27 and TRBJ2-4; 8 bases match TRBD1. Germline V gives CDR1 MNHEY, CDR2 SMNVEV (reference sequence). This CDR3 contains 16 residues. The ends lost 10 bases at V and 1 base at J; junction bases unmatched: 12. The CDR3 bases are TGTGCCATCCATTCTACAGGGGGGATTGCCAAAAACATTCAGTACTTC. This translates into CAIHSTGGIAKNIQYF.

This clonotype was observed a handful of times. The chain uses TRBV3-1 and TRBJ2-3, with D perhaps assigned TRBD1 or TRBD2 (5 bases each). This CDR3 has 12 residues. V was trimmed by 7 bases and J by 5 bases, leaving 10 bases between them. In germline, CDR1 is LGHDT, CDR2 YNNKEL (reference sequence). CDR3 DNA: TGTGCCAGCATAGGGGCGGGAGATACGCAGTATTTT. Protein product: CASIGAGDTQYF.

This clonotype was counted between two and nine times. This chain connects TRBV5-1 to TRBJ2-1; D call uncertain. The CDR3 runs 16 residues. V lost 0 bases and J lost 2, with 12 bases in between. Germline V gene sequence: CDR1 SGHRS, CDR2 YFSETQ. The CDR3, as DNA: TGCGCCAGCAGCTTGGTTGGCGGAACCGCCTACAATGAGCAGTTCTTC. It yields the protein CASSLVGGTAYNEQFF. Filled out from reference TRBV5-1 and TRBJ2-1, the complete variable domain reads KAGVTQTPRYLIKTRGQQVTLSCSPISGHRSVSWYQQTPGQGLQFLFEYFSETQRNKGNFPGRFSGRQFSNSRSEMNVSTLELGDSALYLCASSLVGGTAYNEQFFGPGTRLTVL.

This clonotype was seen ten or more times. The rearrangement uses TRBV28 and TRBJ2-7; 9 bases line up with TRBD2. The V segment lost 6 bases and the J segment 5 bases; nucleotides outside the gene matches: 11. The CDR3 is made up of 15 amino acids. Per germline, CDR1 MDHEN and CDR2 SYDVKM. In nucleotides, the CDR3 is TGTGCCAGCAGCCGGCCTTTAGCGGGAGAAGACGAGCAGTACTTC. Encoded protein: CASSRPLAGEDEQYF.

The rearrangement joins TRBV3-1 to TRBJ2-3; the D call may be TRBD1 or TRBD2 (6 bases each). This CDR3 has 16 amino acids. The germline V gene encodes CDR1 LGHDT and CDR2 YNNKEL (reference sequence). Trimming removed 4 bases from V and 6 bases from J, with 20 bases in between. The chain's CDR3 is CASSLRRPRRGDTQYF. The DNA for the CDR3 is TGTGCCAGCAGCCTCCGAAGGCCCCGGAGGGGGGATACGCAGTATTTT.

CDR3 sequence reads: CASSGDSRGGELFF. The CDR3 DNA follows: TGTGCCAGCAGCGGGGACTCGCGCGGAGGGGAGCTGTTTTTT. V and J are TRBV9 and TRBJ2-2; tentative D call: TRBD2 (6 bases). Trimming shortened V by 3 bases and J by 8 bases, and 14 bases separated the two germline ends. The CDR3 totals 14 residues. Germline CDR1 SGDLS, CDR2 YYNGEE.

The V and J genes are TRBV6-1 and TRBJ2-3; 9 bases agree with TRBD2. CDR1 and CDR2 from the germline V gene are MNHNS and SASEGT. The CDR3 contains 15 residues. J was trimmed by 3 bases and V by 7 bases; bases with no gene match: 8. The CDR3 here is CASTFSGSQTDTQYF. In DNA, the CDR3 is TGTGCCAGCACCTTTAGCGGGAGTCAGACAGATACGCAGTATTTT.

V and J are TRBV14 and TRBJ2-3; D unclear. Trimming took off 1 base at V and 10 bases at J, with 9 bases between the two ends. The CDR3 extends over 12 amino acids. Looked up from germline, CDR1 is SGHDN and CDR2 is FVKESK. CDR3 nucleotide sequence: TGTGCCAGCAGCCAAGGGTACCCCTCGCAGTATTTT. It specifies CASSQGYPSQYF.

The chain couples TRBV19 to TRBJ2-2; 11 nucleotides match TRBD1. CDR1 and CDR2 (germline): LNHDA, SQIVND (reference sequence). CDR3 size: 16 residues. The V and J ends lost 4 bases and 4 bases, in that order; junction bases with no gene match: 5. The CDR3 DNA sequence: TGTGCCAGTAGTAAGGGACAGGGGGTGATCACCGGGGAGCTGTTTTTT. As protein: CASSKGQGVITGELFF. Together with reference TRBV19 and TRBJ2-2, the CDR3 gives the full variable domain: DGGITQSPKYLFRKEGQNVTLSCEQNLNHDAMYWYRQDPGQGLRLIYYSQIVNDFQKGDIAEGYSVSREKKESFPLTVTSAQKNPTAFYLCASSKGQGVITGELFFGEGSRLTVL.

This clonotype was seen many times. V is TRBV20-1 and J is TRBJ2-3; TRBD2 matches at 8 bases. CDR3 length equals 14 residues. Germline V gives CDR1 DFQATT, CDR2 SNEGSKA (reference sequence). CDR3 DNA sequence: TGCAGCGCCGGAGCTAGCGGGAGCACAGATACGCAGTATTTT. This gives the protein CSAGASGSTDTQYF.

This clonotype has only a few counts. The rearrangement uses TRBV7-8 and TRBJ2-7, with TRBD2 identical over 11 bases. The germline CDR1 and CDR2 sequences are SGHVS and FQNEAQ. The J segment lost 3 bases and the V segment lost 2 bases, leaving 6 bases of the junction unmatched. The CDR3 is 16 residues long. Written as DNA, the CDR3 is TGTGCCAGCAGCTTATTTAGCGGGAGGGTGAGCTACGAGCAGTACTTC. It yields the protein CASSLFSGRVSYEQYF.

J is TRBJ1-4 and V is TRBV27, with 8 bases fitting TRBD1. The CDR3 is 15 residues long. The junction had 6 bases not matched to a gene; V was cut back by 4 bases and J by 5 bases. The V gene's germline CDR1 is MNHEY and CDR2 SMNVEV (reference sequence). Here the CDR3 reads CASSSRTGRNEKLFF. The CDR3 DNA reads as TGTGCCAGCAGTTCCAGGACAGGGAGGAATGAAAAACTGTTTTTT.

This clonotype was found a few times. The rearrangement uses TRBV28 and TRBJ2-1; D might be TRBD1 or TRBD2, each matching 5 bases. Between the trimmed V and J ends, which lost 4 bases and 0 bases, there was a span of 13 bases. The CDR3 is 16 residues long. In germline, CDR1 is MDHEN, CDR2 SYDVKM. Written as DNA, the CDR3 is TGTGCCAGCAGTTCCGGGACCGTGAGCTCCTACAATGAGCAGTTCTTC. As protein: CASSSGTVSSYNEQFF.

The sample holds many counts of this clonotype. The V call is TRBV27, the J call TRBJ2-7; no clear D. CDR1 and CDR2 from the germline V gene are MNHEY and SMNVEV (reference sequence). V lost 4 bases to trimming and J lost 0 bases, with 13 bases between them. The CDR3 sequence is 15 residues long. The CDR3 region has the DNA TGTGCCAGCAGTTCCCGGACGGAGAGCTCCTACGAGCAGTACTTC. Translating gives CASSSRTESSYEQYF.

There are a few counts of this clonotype. This chain joins TRBV2 and TRBJ1-3; D is possibly TRBD1 (5 bases). CDR1 is SNHLY, CDR2 FYNNEI, per germline. The V gene lost 6 bases and the J gene lost 3 bases, with 9 bases spanning the gap. The CDR3 spans 13 residues. The CDR3 here is CASSRVNGNTIYF. The CDR3 DNA reads as TGTGCCAGCAGCAGGGTGAATGGAAACACCATATATTTT.

This chain joins TRBV29-1 and TRBJ1-1; D uncertain. Germline V gene data show CDR1 as SQVTM and CDR2 as ANQGSEA. V was trimmed by 4 bases and J by 1 base, leaving 13 bases between them. This CDR3 spans 14 amino acids. CDR3 bases: TGCAGCGTTGGTTCCCGATCATCGAACACTGAAGCTTTCTTT. This sequence encodes CSVGSRSSNTEAFF.

The CDR3 region has the DNA TGTGCCACCAGCAGAGACCCGAAAGCGGGGCGGTACAATGAGCAGTTCTTC. This translates into CATSRDPKAGRYNEQFF. J is TRBJ2-1 and V is TRBV15; 7 bases align to TRBD2. The CDR3 spans 17 residues. CDR1 and CDR2 (germline): LNHNV, YYDKDF (reference sequence). J gave up 4 bases and V 0 bases, and 9 bases lay outside the gene matches. Using reference TRBV15 and TRBJ2-1 for the parts outside the CDR3, the full variable domain is DAMVIQNPRYQVTQFGKPVTLSCSQTLNHNVMYWYQQKSSQAPKLLFHYYDKDFNNEADTPDNFQSRRPNTSFCFLDIRSPGLGDTAMYLCATSRDPKAGRYNEQFFGPGTRLTVL.

The CDR3 nucleotides read TGTGCCAGCAGCCCATTAGGGCGGGGAGAGCAGTACTTC. Protein product: CASSPLGRGEQYF. This chain connects TRBV11-3 to TRBJ2-7; possible D gene TRBD2, 6 bases. The germline CDR1 and CDR2 sequences are SGHNT and YENEEA. The CDR3 extends over 13 amino acids. Trimming stripped 5 bases from V and 7 bases from J, with 15 bases between. Using reference TRBV11-3 and TRBJ2-7 for the parts outside the CDR3, the full variable domain is EAGVVQSPRYKIIEKKQPVAFWCNPISGHNTLYWYLQNLGQGPELLIRYENEEAVDDSQLPKDRFSAERLKGVDSTLKIQPAELGDSAVYLCASSPLGRGEQYFGPGTRLTVT.

The chain uses TRBV30 and TRBJ1-3; unclear D gene. The CDR3 length is 11 residues. V was trimmed by 4 bases and J by 3 bases, leaving 4 bases between them. The V gene's germline CDR1 is GTSNPN and CDR2 SVGIG (reference sequence). CDR3 loop: CAWTNGNTIYF. For the CDR3, the DNA is TGTGCCTGGACCAATGGAAACACCATATATTTT.

In its sample, this clonotype was seen a few times. The gene calls are TRBV20-1 and TRBJ2-7, with D unclear. CDR1 and CDR2 (germline): DFQATT, SNEGSKA (reference sequence). The CDR3 is 9 residues long. V lost 3 bases, J lost 7 bases, and 4 bases lay in between. CDR3 sequence reads: CSASAEQYF. The DNA for the CDR3 is TGCAGTGCTAGCGCGGAGCAGTACTTC.

This clonotype has only a few counts. CDR3: CASRYRNSPLHF. DNA for the CDR3: TGTGCCAGCAGATACAGGAATTCACCCCTCCACTTT. The chain is built from TRBV28 and TRBJ1-6; D perhaps matches TRBD1 (5 bases). CDR1 is MDHEN, CDR2 SYDVKM, per germline. The germline V and J ends were trimmed by 6 bases and 7 bases, with 7 bases remaining between them. CDR3 length: 12 residues. Full variable domain (missing parts from reference TRBV28 and TRBJ1-6): DVKVTQSSRYLVKRTGEKVFLECVQDMDHENMFWYRQDPGLGLRLIYFSYDVKMKEKGDIPEGYSVSREKKERFSLILESASTNQTSMYLCASRYRNSPLHFGNGTRLTVT.

A few counts support this clonotype. V usage is TRBV7-2 and J usage is TRBJ1-2; D remains unclear. V dropped 6 bases and J dropped 2 bases, with 10 bases sitting between them. This CDR3 has 13 residues. The germline gives CDR1 SGHTA, CDR2 FQGNSA. CDR3 amino acids: CASRPSLNYGYTF. Written as DNA, the CDR3 is TGTGCCAGCAGGCCGAGCTTAAACTATGGCTACACCTTC.

As DNA, the CDR3 is TGTGCCAGCATAGACAGGGAGACACCCCAGCCCCAGCATTTT. Translation gives CASIDRETPQPQHF. This chain connects TRBV6-4 to TRBJ1-5; 7 bases line up with TRBD1. This CDR3 is 14 amino acids long. The V and J ends lost 7 bases and 7 bases, in that order; junction bases with no gene match: 10. CDR1 is MRHNA and CDR2 is SNTAGT in the germline V gene.

CDR3 sequence reads: CASSLALGLAGITGELFF. The CDR3 bases are TGCGCCAGCAGCTTGGCTTTGGGACTAGCGGGGATCACCGGGGAGCTGTTTTTT. The chain uses TRBV5-1 and TRBJ2-2; 13 bases fit TRBD2. CDR1 SGHRS and CDR2 YFSETQ come from the germline V gene. There are 18 residues in the CDR3. V shed 0 bases and J 4 bases; nucleotides not matched to a gene: 6.